These T cell receptor beta chains were read from a single sample in a study of long-term antiretroviral therapy in people with HIV. Measured with immunoSEQ multiplex PCR; TCRdb has only the in-frame clones, and not every one. Among 20,000 to 25,000 clones listed, 80% to 90% were seen once. The input for sequencing was unsorted PBMCs, taken 0.2 years before starting antiretroviral therapy. The origin of the receptors is a man between 18 and 29 years old with HIV. Each CDR3 is given with its conserved first and last residue. The D gene is left open where the match is weak. Size is stated for part of the rows, as once, few or many counts, or as a class when the clone is expanded.

NA,TRBV27,TRBJ2-7,NA,13,TGTGCCAGCGGGATCGATCCCTCCTACGAGCAGTACTTC,CASGIDPSYEQYF
NA,TRBV5-4,TRBJ2-2,NA,14,TGTGCCAGCAGCCCCCGGGACCGAACCGGGGAGCTGTTTTTT,CASSPRDRTGELFF
NA,TRBV6-1,TRBJ1-5,NA,14,TGTGCCAGCAGGGATCCAGGGTATGCGGAGCCCCAGCATTTT,CASRDPGYAEPQHF
once,TRBV6-5,TRBJ1-6,TRBD1,14,TGTGCCAGCAGACCTGACAGGGTAAAGTCACCCCTCCACTTT,CASRPDRVKSPLHF
NA,TRBV30,TRBJ2-7,NA,18,TGTGCCTGGACCAACGACAGGGGGCTTACTAGCGGGAGTGGGGAGCAGTACTTC,CAWTNDRGLTSGSGEQYF
NA,TRBV21-1,TRBJ2-7,NA,15,TGTGCCAGCAGCAAAGCGCTCGGGGCGGCGTACGAGCAGTACTTC,CASSKALGAAYEQYF
NA,TRBV9,TRBJ2-5,NA,14,TGTGCCAGCAGCCCGTCGACAGGGAGGGAGACCCAGTACTTC,CASSPSTGRETQYF
NA,TRBV6-1,TRBJ1-4,NA,12,TGTGCCAGCAGTGTGGCCCTCGAAAAACTGTTTTTT,CASSVALEKLFF
NA,TRBV9,TRBJ2-5,TRBD1,14,TGTGCCAGCAGCGCGGGACAGGGCGGCGAGACCCAGTACTTC,CASSAGQGGETQYF
few,TRBV11-2,TRBJ1-2,NA,14,TGTGCCAGCAGCTATGGGGAAACCATCTATGGCTACACCTTC,CASSYGETIYGYTF
once,TRBV7-2,TRBJ1-2,NA,15,TGTGCCAGCAGCTTAGGAGGTCGGGGTGGCTATGGCTACACCTTC,CASSLGGRGGYGYTF
NA,TRBV12-5,TRBJ1-3,NA,15,TGTGCTAGTGGGACAGGTCAGAGCTCTGGAAACACCATATATTTT,CASGTGQSSGNTIYF
NA,TRBV2,TRBJ1-1,TRBD1,15,TGTGCCAGCAGCGAGGACAGGGGTATGAACACTGAAGCTTTCTTT,CASSEDRGMNTEAFF
once,TRBV29-1,TRBJ1-1,NA,13,TGCAGCGGGGGGACGGGATTAAACACTGAAGCTTTCTTT,CSGGTGLNTEAFF
few,TRBV7-9,TRBJ1-5,NA,14,TGTGCCAGCAGCTTCGGGACACAGGAAGGGCCCCAGCATTTT,CASSFGTQEGPQHF
NA,TRBV7-2,TRBJ2-3,TRBD2,15,TGTGCCAGCAGCCTTCAGCGGGAGGCGGGAGATACGCAGTATTTT,CASSLQREAGDTQYF
once,TRBV25-1,TRBJ2-7,NA,12,TGTGCCAGCAGTGATTGGGGATCCGAGCAGTACTTC,CASSDWGSEQYF
NA,TRBV6-5,TRBJ1-5,TRBD1,15,TGTGCCAGCAGGACGGGACAGGGGGAGAATCAGCCCCAGCATTTT,CASRTGQGENQPQHF
NA,TRBV23-1,TRBJ2-5,TRBD1,15,TGCGCCAGTAATGCCCCGGGACAGCCTCAAGAGACCCAGTACTTC,CASNAPGQPQETQYF
NA,TRBV10-3,TRBJ1-4,NA,15,TGTGCCATCAGTGAGTCGCACAAGGGTAATGAAAAACTGTTTTTT,CAISESHKGNEKLFF
NA,TRBV5-4,TRBJ1-1,NA,15,TGTGCCAGCAGCTTGGCCCTGGGGGTAAGTTCGGAAGCTTTCTTT,CASSLALGVSSEAFF
NA,TRBV6-5,TRBJ1-3,TRBD1,14,TGTGCCAGCAGCTGGGACAGCTCTGGAAACACCATATATTTT,CASSWDSSGNTIYF
NA,TRBV7-9,TRBJ2-3,NA,12,TGTGCCAGCAGGAGCGGGACAGATACGCAGTATTTT,CASRSGTDTQYF
NA,TRBV7-9,TRBJ2-7,TRBD2,12,TGTGCCAGCAGCTTCGGCAGGGAGGGGCAGTACTTC,CASSFGREGQYF
NA,TRBV30,TRBJ1-2,NA,11,TGTGCCTGGAGCCGGGGCTATGGCTACACCTTC,CAWSRGYGYTF
NA,TRBV6-5,TRBJ2-1,NA,13,TGTGCCAGCAGTTACGGGACTCCCAATGAGCAGTTCTTC,CASSYGTPNEQFF
NA,TRBV5-1,TRBJ1-2,NA,14,TGCGCCAGCAGCGCCCCGGGACCGCTTTATGGCTACACCTTC,CASSAPGPLYGYTF
NA,TRBV27,TRBJ1-2,NA,15,TGTGCCAGCAGTTTATTAGGGAGGCTTAACTATGGCTACACCTTC,CASSLLGRLNYGYTF
NA,TRBV5-1,TRBJ2-5,NA,13,TGCGCCAGCAGCCCGGGGGACCGAGAGACCCAGTACTTC,CASSPGDRETQYF
NA,TRBV19,TRBJ1-1,NA,16,TGTGCCAGTAGCCCTAGTCGCGACAGGTTAAATCCTGAAGCTTTCTTT,CASSPSRDRLNPEAFF
NA,TRBV5-1,TRBJ1-1,NA,14,TGCGCCAGCAGCTTGGGAGTGGGAGGCACTGAAGCTTTCTTT,CASSLGVGGTEAFF
NA,TRBV5-1,TRBJ2-7,NA,16,TGCGCCAGCAGCTTGGGACCCCAAGGGGCCCTTTACGAGCAGTACTTC,CASSLGPQGALYEQYF
NA,TRBV18,TRBJ2-3,NA,15,TGTGCCAGCTCAAGGCTCAGGGAAGGGACAGATACGCAGTATTTT,CASSRLREGTDTQYF
NA,TRBV27,TRBJ1-2,NA,13,TGTGCCGCGGCGAGGGGGTTGACGGGGGGCTACACCTTC,CAAARGLTGGYTF
NA,TRBV19,TRBJ2-7,NA,13,TGTGCCAGTAGTGTTACAAGGGCGGGTGAGCAGTACTTC,CASSVTRAGEQYF
NA,TRBV11-1,TRBJ2-7,TRBD1,14,TGTGCCAGCAATCGAGACAGGGAGAGCTACGAGCAGTACTTC,CASNRDRESYEQYF
NA,TRBV11-2,TRBJ2-7,NA,13,TGTGCCAGCAGCTTGCTAGGGGGTTACGAGCAGTACTTC,CASSLLGGYEQYF
once,TRBV5-1,TRBJ1-2,TRBD1,15,TGCGCCAGCAGCACGGGACAGGGTACTCGGGACGGCTACACCTTC,CASSTGQGTRDGYTF
NA,TRBV29-1,TRBJ2-7,TRBD2,12,TGCAGCGTTCCAGCGGGAGCCTACGAGCAGTACTTC,CSVPAGAYEQYF
NA,TRBV6-1,TRBJ1-1,NA,15,TGTGCCAGCAGAAGGGGCGGAGGGGAGTACACTGAAGCTTTCTTT,CASRRGGGEYTEAFF
NA,TRBV5-6,TRBJ2-7,NA,14,TGTGCCAGCAGCTCCCCAACATTATCCTACGAGCAGTACTTC,CASSSPTLSYEQYF
NA,TRBV5-6,TRBJ2-7,TRBD1,13,TGTGCCAGCAGCTTTGACAGGGGGGAAGAGCAGTACTTC,CASSFDRGEEQYF
NA,TRBV27,TRBJ2-3,TRBD2,15,TGTGCCACCACCCTACTAGCGGGAGGGCCCGATACGCAGTATTTT,CATTLLAGGPDTQYF
NA,TRBV6-5,TRBJ1-5,TRBD1,12,TGTGCCAGCAGTTATACAGGGGGCGATCAGCATTTT,CASSYTGGDQHF
once,TRBV5-8,TRBJ1-1,NA,16,TGTGCCAGCAGCTTACGGGGTTTTCTCGGGGACACTGAAGCTTTCTTT,CASSLRGFLGDTEAFF
NA,TRBV9,TRBJ1-6,NA,15,TGTGCCAGCAGCGTAGGGGTGGGGAGTAATTCACCCCTCCACTTT,CASSVGVGSNSPLHF